This entry lists 15 T cell receptor beta chains sequenced from one sample in a study of glioma-infiltrating T cells. Amplification of TCR alpha and beta CDR3 regions from RNA used iRepertoire nested multiplex PCR. MiXCR was run by TCRdb on the multiplex PCR reads, yielding one entry per CDR3 protein. The table lists fewer than 11,000 distinct CDR3 sequences, 45% to 65% of them singletons. Sequencing input: glioma tissue, nonneoplastic brain tissue, or PBMCs (not recorded which). Receptors originate from a human donor with low-grade glioma or glioblastoma, undergoing nonglioma brain surgery, or in good health (not recorded which).

This clonotype was seen many times. The chain recombines TRBV20-1 with TRBJ1-1, with no clear D. The V and J ends lost 6 bases and 10 bases respectively, with 18 bases between them. This CDR3 comprises 12 residues. Germline assignment: CDR1 DFQATT and CDR2 SNEGSKA (reference sequence). The CDR3 protein is CSAEGGFTAAFF. The CDR3 DNA reads as TGCAGTGCGGAGGGTGGATTTACAGCAGCTTTCTTT.

In its sample, this clonotype was seen many times. The gene calls are TRBV7-9 and TRBJ2-1; 8 bases are shared with TRBD1. Germline-derived CDR1 and CDR2 are SEHNR and FQNEAQ (reference sequence). This CDR3 is 14 amino acids long. V shed 5 bases and J 7 bases; nucleotides not matched to a gene: 7. CDR3 DNA sequence: TGTGCCAGCAGCCCTGGGACAGGTAAAAATGAGCAGTTCTTC. It translates to CASSPGTGKNEQFF.

By frequency in the sample, this clonotype is medium-sized (0.01 to 0.1%). This chain uses TRBV20-1 with TRBJ1-5; 9 bases fit TRBD1. The germline gives CDR1 DFQATT, CDR2 SNEGSKA (reference sequence). This CDR3 is built from 13 residues. V lost 5 bases and J lost 6; bases outside the gene matches: 5. CDR3 nucleotides: TGCAGTGCTGTCGGGACAGGGAGTCAGCCCCAGCATTTT. Translated, it gives CSAVGTGSQPQHF.

To note about this clonotype: Possible read error: a much larger clone is one base away. The chain uses TRBV9 and TRBJ1-1; 7 bases agree with TRBD1. Germline CDR1 reads SGDLS; CDR2 reads YYNGEE. This CDR3 comprises 15 residues. The CDR3 DNA follows: TGTGCCAGCAGAGTAGTCGGGACAGCTTACACTGAAGCTTTCTTT. This gives the protein CASRVVGTAYTEAFF.

Comments on this clonotype: A much larger clone is a single base away; this may be a read error. The chain has TRBV3-1 and TRBJ1-1; 8 bases fit TRBD1. This CDR3 spans 14 amino acids. Germline CDR1 and CDR2: LGHDT and YNNKEL (reference sequence). The CDR3 DNA reads TGTGCCATCAGCCAACAGGGGGAGGACACTGAAGCTTTCTTT. It encodes CAISQQGEDTEAFF.

This clonotype was seen only a few times. The rearrangement links TRBV5-5 to TRBJ1-1; D remains ambiguous. This CDR3 region has 11 residues. Germline V CDR1 and CDR2: SGHKS, YYEKEE (reference sequence). The V gene lost 6 bases and the J gene lost 7 bases, with 10 bases spanning the gap. CDR3 region: CASNLGHEAFF. The DNA for the CDR3 is TGTGCCAGCAACCTGGGCCATGAAGCTTTCTTT.

This clonotype is labeled as medium-sized (0.01 to 0.1%). V is TRBV20-1 and J is TRBJ2-1; TRBD2 matches 7 bases. Germline CDR1 is DFQATT and CDR2 is SNEGSKA (reference sequence). J gave up 10 bases and V 4 bases, and 10 bases lay outside the gene matches. The CDR3 length is 13 residues. In nucleotides, the CDR3 is TGCAGTGCTACTCGCGCGGGAGTACGCGAGCAGTTCTTC. It specifies CSATRAGVREQFF.

Turning to this clonotype: One end of the junction varies from germline; a read error may be responsible. The CDR3 is CASSTLGSLRANEQLF. The CDR3 DNA reads TGTGCCAGTAGTACCCTTGGTTCCCTTAGGGCGAATGAGCAGTTGTTC. The chain carries TRBV19 and TRBJ2-1; D is unclear. CDR3 length: 16 residues. Germline assignment: CDR1 LNHDA and CDR2 SQIVND (reference sequence).

By its share, this clonotype is medium-sized. The CDR3, as DNA: TGTGCCAGCAGCCTAGGGGGGAATTTCTACAATGAGCAGTTCTTC. This codes for CASSLGGNFYNEQFF. The rearrangement links TRBV7-9 to TRBJ2-1; D possibly uses TRBD1 or TRBD2 (6 bases each). V lost 5 bases to trimming and J lost 3 bases, with 14 bases between them. The length of the CDR3 is 15 residues. Germline-derived CDR1 and CDR2 are SEHNR and FQNEAQ (reference sequence).

As for this clonotype: Germline is not matched at one junction end, which may reflect a read error. The chain joins TRBV2 to TRBJ2-5; 12 positions agree with TRBD2. This CDR3 comprises 16 residues. The germline V gene encodes CDR1 SNHLY and CDR2 FYNNEI. CDR3: CVSSFLLAGGEDTQYF. CDR3 sequence (DNA): TGTGTCAGCAGCTTTCTCCTAGCGGGAGGGGAAGATACCCAGTACTTC.

Concerning this clonotype: A much larger clone differs by one base, so this may be a read error. The V and J genes are TRBV20-1 and TRBJ2-7, with TRBD1 as a possible D gene (6 bases). The V gene's germline CDR1 is DFQATT and CDR2 SNEGSKA (reference sequence). The CDR3 sequence is 13 residues long. V was clipped by 5 bases and J by 4 bases, with 15 bases between them. The CDR3 bases are TGCAGTGCTGGCGGACAGTGGGAATACGAGCAGTACTTC. Protein: CSAGGQWEYEQYF.

Worth noting for this clonotype: Relative to the germline gene, one junction end is altered; a read error may explain this. The CDR3 nucleotides read TGTGCCAGCAGACAAAACACCTACAATGAGCAGTTATTC. Amino acid sequence: CASRQNTYNEQLF. J is TRBJ2-1 and V is TRBV14; D remains ambiguous. From germline, CDR1 is SGHDN and CDR2 FVKESK. CDR3 length: 13 amino acids.

This chain joins TRBV20-1 and TRBJ2-5; no clear D gene. The V gene lost 5 bases and the J gene lost 1 base, with 8 bases spanning the gap. CDR1 and CDR2 (germline): DFQATT, SNEGSKA (reference sequence). The CDR3 consists of 12 residues. CDR3 protein: CSAGAIQETQYF. DNA for the CDR3: TGCAGTGCTGGTGCGATCCAAGAGACCCAGTACTTC.

This clonotype is classed as medium-sized. The chain links TRBV7-2 to TRBJ1-5, with D uncertain. There are 15 residues in the CDR3. Germline loops: CDR1 SGHTA, CDR2 FQGNSA. Trimming cost V 5 bases and J 5 bases, with 16 bases left between them. The CDR3 coding sequence is TGTGCCAGCAGCCCAGACCCGGGATCGCATCAGCCCCAGCATTTT. Its translation is CASSPDPGSHQPQHF.

This clonotype was detected ten times or more. The CDR3 sequence is CSVRPGSLTDTQYF. The DNA of the CDR3 is TGCAGCGTCCGACCCGGCTCACTCACAGATACGCAGTATTTT. The chain couples TRBV29-1 to TRBJ2-3; D is undetermined. The CDR3 contains 14 residues. CDR1 is SQVTM and CDR2 is ANQGSEA in the germline V gene. V lost 6 bases to trimming and J lost 2 bases, with 15 bases between them.